This T cell receptor beta chain was found in a study of cytomegalovirus exposure and HLA in healthy donors. Turning to the study itself: In an early release, HLA-typed donors contributed 77 million or so unique TCR sequences. Membership in the Caucasian-associated ancestry cluster was found for about four fifths of 398 genotyped donors.

Study-level points and caveats: For TCR beta chains, V- and J-gene trimming was later linked to a missense DCLRE1C variant.

Both 60 Vbeta primers and 13 Jbeta primers went into the PCR. Assay: immunoSEQ multiplex PCR; the TCRdb copy retains only in-frame clones and omits some. The table includes 110,000 or so clones, more than 60% detected once. Germline assignment: CDR1 SGHRS and CDR2 YFSETQ. Trimming took 2 bases from V and 1 from J; bases not matched to a gene: 3. This CDR3 has 16 residues. With regard to this clone: The antigen remains unidentified.

This sequence was found in a male donor in good health and CMV-seronegative. The sample was PBMCs. J is TRBJ2-2 and V is TRBV5-1; 9 nucleotides line up with TRBD1. The CDR3 here is CASSLQGALNTGELFF. CDR3 bases: TGCGCCAGCAGCTTACAGGGGGCGCTGAACACCGGGGAGCTGTTTTTT.